A selection of T cell receptor beta chains follows, all from one sample in a study of blood T cell repertoires in COVID-19. Produced via immunoSEQ multiplex PCR; TCRdb's table is partial and in-frame only. The sample yields about 180,000 clones, over 90% seen once. The sequencing sample was made of peripheral blood. The receptors derive from a man between 50 and 59 years old with acute or convalescent COVID-19. Each CDR3 is given with its conserved first and last residue. Each record gives: D gene, V gene, clone size, J gene, CDR3 protein, CDR3 DNA. The D gene is left open where the match is weak. Clone size is stated in some rows and not others, as once, few, many or a class when expanded.

.,TRBV6-5,.,TRBJ2-1,CASSYSNRYNEQFF,TGTGCCAGCAGTTACTCGAACAGGTACAATGAGCAGTTCTTC
TRBD1,TRBV28,.,TRBJ1-1,CASSYPTGDYTEAFF,TGTGCCAGCAGCTACCCTACAGGGGATTACACTGAAGCTTTCTTT
TRBD1,TRBV7-8,.,TRBJ2-7,CASSQTGTGFYEQYF,TGTGCCAGCAGCCAGACCGGGACAGGGTTCTACGAGCAGTACTTC
TRBD2,TRBV20-1,.,TRBJ2-3,CSASFSSGSTDTQYF,TGCAGTGCTAGTTTCTCTAGCGGGTCCACAGATACGCAGTATTTT
TRBD2,TRBV27,.,TRBJ2-1,CASSLVTGRGGINEQFF,TGTGCCAGCAGTTTGGTCACTGGTCGGGGGGGGATCAATGAGCAGTTCTTC
TRBD1,TRBV5-4,.,TRBJ1-2,CASSLGDRVISGYTF,TGTGCCAGCAGCTTGGGGGACAGGGTCATTAGTGGCTACACCTTC
TRBD2,TRBV2,.,TRBJ2-1,CASSDLAGGDNEQFF,TGTGCCAGCAGTGATCTAGCGGGAGGAGACAATGAGCAGTTCTTC
TRBD1,TRBV6-5,.,TRBJ1-5,CASSRDRGSNQPQHF,TGTGCCAGCAGTCGAGACAGGGGGAGCAATCAGCCCCAGCATTTT
.,TRBV7-8,.,TRBJ1-5,CASSLSIQGYQPQHF,TGTGCCAGCAGCTTATCGATACAGGGTTACCAGCCCCAGCATTTT
.,TRBV28,.,TRBJ1-5,CASSLSVGRTNSNQPQHF,TGTGCCAGCTCTTTATCCGTCGGGCGGACAAATAGCAATCAGCCCCAGCATTTT
.,TRBV11-3,.,TRBJ2-1,CASSLTGQEGYNEQFF,TGTGCCAGCAGCTTAACTGGACAGGAGGGTTACAATGAGCAGTTCTTC
TRBD2,TRBV2,.,TRBJ2-3,CASTGGALALDTQYF,TGTGCCAGCACCGGGGGGGCCCTCGCATTGGATACGCAGTATTTT
.,TRBV25-1,once,TRBJ2-2,CASSEGNSWNTGELFF,TGTGCCAGCAGTGAAGGAAACAGCTGGAACACCGGGGAGCTGTTTTTT
.,TRBV27,.,TRBJ2-2,CASSLSSGAGELFF,TGTGCCAGCAGTTTATCGTCGGGGGCCGGGGAGCTGTTTTTT
TRBD1,TRBV5-6,once,TRBJ2-5,CASSSKQGQVQETQYF,TGTGCCAGCAGCTCTAAACAGGGACAGGTCCAAGAGACCCAGTACTTC
TRBD2,TRBV28,.,TRBJ2-7,CASRGTSGYEQYF,TGTGCCAGCAGAGGGACTAGCGGTTACGAGCAGTACTTC
TRBD1,TRBV27,once,TRBJ1-1,CASSRQGTIQNTEAFF,TGTGCCAGCAGTCGACAGGGGACAATACAAAACACTGAAGCTTTCTTT
.,TRBV19,.,TRBJ1-6,CASSITAGDNSPLHF,TGTGCCAGTAGTATAACGGCAGGGGATAATTCACCCCTCCACTTT
TRBD1,TRBV2,.,TRBJ1-1,CASRRTGVRSGTEAFF,TGTGCCAGCAGACGGACAGGGGTGCGGAGTGGCACTGAAGCTTTCTTT
.,TRBV6-5,once,TRBJ1-5,CASSYLQGYSNQPQHF,TGTGCCAGCAGTTATCTACAGGGTTATAGCAATCAGCCCCAGCATTTT
.,TRBV29-1,.,TRBJ2-2,CTLIGTPSRGELFF,TGCACCCTTATCGGGACTCCTAGCAGGGGGGAGCTGTTTTTT
TRBD2,TRBV30,.,TRBJ2-3,CALVLAGRSDTQYF,TGTGCCTTGGTACTAGCGGGAAGGTCAGATACGCAGTATTTT
TRBD1,TRBV19,.,TRBJ1-5,CASKDRGNQPQHF,TGTGCCAGCAAGGACAGGGGCAATCAGCCCCAGCATTTT
TRBD2,TRBV19,.,TRBJ2-3,CASRGLDSTDTQYF,TGTGCCAGTAGAGGACTAGACAGCACAGATACGCAGTATTTT
TRBD1,TRBV6-5,.,TRBJ1-1,CASSSGTGNTEAFF,TGTGCCAGCAGCTCCGGGACAGGGAACACTGAAGCTTTCTTT
.,TRBV4-1,.,TRBJ1-6,CASSLTGWGSNNSPLHF,TGCGCCAGCAGCCTCACAGGGTGGGGGTCAAATAATTCACCCCTCCACTTT
TRBD1,TRBV29-1,.,TRBJ1-1,CSVAPSDRVNTEAFF,TGCAGCGTTGCCCCCTCGGACAGGGTCAACACTGAAGCTTTCTTT
TRBD2,TRBV5-4,.,TRBJ2-3,CASSRAGVTDTQYF,TGTGCCAGCAGCCGAGCGGGGGTCACAGATACGCAGTATTTT
TRBD1,TRBV28,.,TRBJ1-2,CASSSPGQVENGYTF,TGTGCCAGCAGTTCCCCGGGACAGGTTGAGAATGGCTACACCTTC
TRBD1,TRBV5-1,.,TRBJ1-3,CASSGGQGAAGNTIYF,TGCGCCAGCAGCGGGGGACAGGGGGCTGCTGGAAACACCATATATTTT
TRBD1,TRBV6-6,.,TRBJ1-3,CASSYTTGAAGNTIYF,TGTGCCAGCAGTTACACGACAGGGGCAGCGGGAAACACCATATATTTT
.,TRBV5-6,once,TRBJ1-4,CASSLSSDRTTNEKLFF,TGTGCCAGCAGCTTATCTTCCGACAGAACAACTAATGAAAAACTGTTTTTT
TRBD1,TRBV5-1,.,TRBJ2-6,CASSGSTGGASGANVLTF,TGCGCCAGCAGCGGCTCGACAGGGGGCGCTTCTGGGGCCAACGTCCTGACTTTC
TRBD1,TRBV5-1,.,TRBJ2-5,CASSLSYRGLGETQYF,TGCGCCAGCAGCTTGTCCTACAGGGGGCTGGGGGAGACCCAGTACTTC
TRBD2,TRBV15,.,TRBJ2-5,CATSAGAGGPHGETQYF,TGTGCCACCAGTGCAGGGGCGGGAGGGCCTCACGGGGAGACCCAGTACTTC
TRBD2,TRBV29-1,.,TRBJ2-1,CSAQGASGRAGYNEQFF,TGCAGCGCCCAAGGGGCTAGCGGGAGGGCCGGTTACAATGAGCAGTTCTTC
TRBD1,TRBV12-3/TRBV12-4,.,TRBJ1-2,CASSTGQKGYTF,TGTGCCAGCAGTACGGGACAGAAGGGCTACACCTTC
.,TRBV19,once,TRBJ1-5,CASSTTGSNQPQHF,TGTGCCAGTAGTACCACAGGGAGCAATCAGCCCCAGCATTTT
TRBD1,TRBV5-1,.,TRBJ2-5,CASSFRGTADQETQYF,TGCGCCAGCAGCTTCAGAGGGACAGCCGATCAAGAGACCCAGTACTTC
.,TRBV11-2,.,TRBJ1-3,CASSLQGNTIYF,TGTGCCAGCAGCCTTCAGGGAAACACCATATATTTT
.,TRBV11-2,.,TRBJ2-7,CASSQLPGSYEQYF,TGTGCCAGCAGTCAATTGCCGGGATCCTACGAGCAGTACTTC
.,TRBV4-1,.,TRBJ2-7,CASSQGRGGFYEQYF,TGCGCCAGCAGCCAAGGACGCGGAGGGTTTTACGAGCAGTACTTC
TRBD1,TRBV9,once,TRBJ1-6,CASSVGGTGNSPLHF,TGTGCCAGCAGCGTAGGAGGGACAGGGAATTCACCCCTCCACTTT
.,TRBV2,.,TRBJ2-1,CASSEAGSAAGSYNEQFF,TGTGCCAGCAGTGAAGCCGGATCCGCGGCGGGGAGTTACAATGAGCAGTTCTTC
.,TRBV24-1,.,TRBJ1-2,CATSDARTENYGYTF,TGTGCCACCAGTGATGCAAGGACAGAGAACTATGGCTACACCTTC
.,TRBV19,.,TRBJ2-3,CASKAGRWADTQYF,TGTGCCAGTAAGGCAGGGCGCTGGGCAGATACGCAGTATTTT
.,TRBV27,.,TRBJ2-7,CASRQLLAWTYEQYF,TGTGCCAGCCGTCAACTTTTAGCGTGGACCTACGAGCAGTACTTC
TRBD1,TRBV19,few,TRBJ1-5,CASRRQGASGQPQHF,TGTGCCAGTAGGAGACAGGGGGCGTCGGGTCAGCCCCAGCATTTT
TRBD1,TRBV7-9,.,TRBJ2-5,CASSSRTGEETQYF,TGTGCCAGCAGCTCGAGGACAGGGGAAGAGACCCAGTACTTC
.,TRBV9,.,TRBJ2-1,CASSQGLGPEQFF,TGTGCCAGCAGCCAGGGTCTAGGCCCTGAGCAGTTCTTC
TRBD1,TRBV11-3,.,TRBJ2-3,CASSFSYWGQGTDTQYF,TGTGCCAGCAGCTTCTCCTATTGGGGACAGGGCACAGATACGCAGTATTTT